The 25 T cell receptor beta chains reported below all come from one sample, sequenced in a study of OX40 agonist ivuxolimab in advanced cancers. Clones were read by immunoSEQ multiplex PCR, and TCRdb kept only the in-frame ones, dropping some. Of about 75,000 clones listed, about 88% are singletons. The sequencing here drew on CD4+ or CD8+ T cells sorted from blood, taken in a trial of the OX40 agonist ivuxolimab. The receptors were sampled from an adult with an advanced solid tumor such as melanoma, head and neck, liver or kidney cancer.

This chain connects TRBV11-2 to TRBJ1-1; maybe TRBD1 (5 bases). V lost 4 bases and J lost 2, with 8 bases in between. Germline V CDR1 and CDR2: SGHAT, FQNNGV. This CDR3 region has 13 residues. CDR3 region: CASSSQGNTEAFF. CDR3 DNA: TGTGCCAGCAGCTCGCAGGGAAACACTGAAGCTTTCTTT.

The gene calls are TRBV5-1 and TRBJ1-1; TRBD1 is a possible D gene (6 bases). The CDR3 runs to 14 residues. Between the trimmed V and J ends, which lost 0 bases and 1 base, there was a span of 7 bases. Germline lookup yields CDR1 SGHRS and CDR2 YFSETQ. CDR3 loop: CASSLEQGNTEAFF. The CDR3 DNA reads as TGCGCCAGCAGCTTGGAACAGGGGAACACTGAAGCTTTCTTT. The entire variable domain, with the rest obtained from reference TRBV5-1 and TRBJ1-1, is as follows: KAGVTQTPRYLIKTRGQQVTLSCSPISGHRSVSWYQQTPGQGLQFLFEYFSETQRNKGNFPGRFSGRQFSNSRSEMNVSTLELGDSALYLCASSLEQGNTEAFFGQGTRLTVV.

Here the CDR3 DNA reads TGTGCCAGCAGAGATACAGGGGTTCCCAATGAGCAGTTCTTC. Its protein product is CASRDTGVPNEQFF. This chain uses TRBV27 with TRBJ2-1; TRBD1 agrees at 7 bases. Trimming took 6 bases from V and 6 from J; bases not matched to a gene: 8. Germline-derived CDR1 and CDR2 are MNHEY and SMNVEV (reference sequence). The CDR3 length is 14 residues.

This chain connects TRBV6-6 to TRBJ2-7; 7 bases map to TRBD1. This CDR3 is built from 15 residues. Germline lookup yields CDR1 MNHNY and CDR2 SVGAGI (reference sequence). The ends lost 6 bases at V and 2 bases at J; junction bases unmatched: 10. CDR3 nucleotide sequence: TGTGCCAGCAGCGGGCAGGGGGTGCAAACCTACGAGCAGTACTTC. This sequence encodes CASSGQGVQTYEQYF.

This clone was seen only once. The chain links TRBV10-3 to TRBJ2-5; D perhaps matches TRBD2 (5 bases). The closer fit of TRBJ2-7 to the DNA end suggests the J call may be wrong. CDR3 length: 13 residues. The germline CDR1 and CDR2 sequences are ENHRY and SYGVKD. CDR3 coding DNA: TGTGCCAGCGAAGTAGGGAGCTCCTACGAGCAGTACTTC. It specifies CASEVGSSYEQYF.

This clone is a singleton in its sample. This rearrangement joins TRBV5-3 to TRBJ1-1, with D tentatively TRBD1 (6 bases). TRBV5-3 is filed as an ORF, its function uncertain. V gave up 0 bases and J gave up 8 bases, with 17 bases separating them. This CDR3 has 15 residues. The CDR3 DNA reads TGTGCCAGAAGCTTGGATCTACAGGGACCCAGGGAAGCTTTCTTT. Translation gives CARSLDLQGPREAFF.

The chain uses TRBV28 and TRBJ1-1, with D unresolved. Trimming removed 5 bases from V and 0 bases from J, with 7 bases in between. Germline assignment: CDR1 MDHEN and CDR2 SYDVKM. The length of the CDR3 is 13 residues. The CDR3 is CASSPHLNTEAFF. CDR3 coding DNA: TGTGCCAGCAGTCCCCATTTGAACACTGAAGCTTTCTTT.

This clone was picked up one time. The V gene is TRBV6-5, the J gene TRBJ2-5; D possibly corresponds to TRBD2 (6 bases). The J call is uncertain, as TRBJ2-7 better fits the DNA end. The CDR3 is made up of 15 amino acids. Per the germline V gene, CDR1 is MNHEY and CDR2 is SVGAGI. The CDR3 nucleotides are TGTGCCAGCAGTTATGCGGGACGGGTGTCCTACGAGCAGTACTTC. Translating it yields CASSYAGRVSYEQYF.

The rearrangement uses TRBV28 and TRBJ2-6, with 10 bases identical to TRBD1. CDR1 MDHEN and CDR2 SYDVKM come from the germline V gene. The CDR3 totals 19 residues. The V and J ends lost 6 bases and 0 bases, in that order; junction bases with no gene match: 11. The CDR3 DNA reads TGTGCCAGCAGCTGGCCTTTTGGGACAGGGGACTCTGGGGCCAACGTCCTGACTTTC. This codes for CASSWPFGTGDSGANVLTF.

The rearrangement links TRBV5-1 to TRBJ2-3; D is tentatively TRBD1 or TRBD2 (6 bases each). CDR1 is SGHRS, CDR2 YFSETQ, per germline. Trimming cost V 5 bases and J 2 bases, with 15 bases left between them. The CDR3 has 15 residues. The DNA for the CDR3 is TGCGCCAGCAGATCGGGGGCGTGGGACACAGATACGCAGTATTTT. Its translation is CASRSGAWDTDTQYF.

The chain couples TRBV4-3 to TRBJ1-5; the match to TRBD1 covers 7 bases. Germline V lookup: CDR1 LGHNA, CDR2 YSLEER. The trim removed 1 base at V and 9 bases at J, leaving 6 bases unmatched. This CDR3 is built from 14 residues. The CDR3: CASSQGQGYGPQHF. In DNA form, the CDR3 reads TGCGCCAGCAGCCAAGGACAGGGATACGGGCCCCAGCATTTT.

The chain joins TRBV19 to TRBJ1-2; 7 bases are a match to TRBD1. This CDR3 has 14 residues. Germline V gives CDR1 LNHDA, CDR2 SQIVND (reference sequence). The ends lost 8 bases at V and 2 bases at J; junction bases unmatched: 8. CDR3 region: CASSLGRGNYGYTF. CDR3 in DNA: TGTGCCAGTTCCTTAGGCAGGGGGAACTATGGCTACACCTTC.

The genes are TRBV4-1 and TRBJ1-3; 9 bases align to TRBD1. Germline loops: CDR1 MGHRA, CDR2 YSYEKL. The V segment lost 4 bases and the J segment 4 bases; nucleotides outside the gene matches: 8. This CDR3 spans 16 amino acids. CDR3 coding DNA: TGCGCCAGCAGCCGCGAAACAGGGGGCGCGGGAAACACCATATATTTT. This translates into CASSRETGGAGNTIYF.

The gene calls are TRBV7-6 and TRBJ1-3; 7 nucleotides align to TRBD1. This CDR3 region has 15 residues. Losses at the gene ends were 5 bases for V and 0 bases for J; bases not matched to a gene: 4. Germline loops: CDR1 SGHVS, CDR2 FNYEAQ. The CDR3, as DNA: TGTGCCAGCAGCCAGGGACAGAACTCTGGAAACACCATATATTTT. It codes for CASSQGQNSGNTIYF.

The CDR3 loop reads CASSDDAGGRDQPQHF. Written as DNA, the CDR3 is TGTGCCAGCAGCGATGACGCAGGGGGCAGGGATCAGCCCCAGCATTTT. J is TRBJ1-5 and V is TRBV7-8; 8 bases fit TRBD1. Germline values: CDR1 SGHVS, CDR2 FQNEAQ. This CDR3 region has 16 residues. With V trimmed by 5 bases and J by 5 bases, 11 bases remained unmatched. The whole variable domain, remainder taken from reference TRBV7-8 and TRBJ1-5, is GAGVSQSPRYKVAKRGQDVALRCDPISGHVSLFWYQQALGQGPEFLTYFQNEAQLDKSGLPSDRFFAERPEGSVSTLKIQRTQQEDSAVYLCASSDDAGGRDQPQHFGDGTRLSIL.

This chain joins TRBV18 and TRBJ1-2; D gene ambiguous. The CDR3 runs 13 residues. Trimming took 0 bases from V and 4 from J, leaving 6 bases between them. In germline, CDR1 is KGHSH, CDR2 LQKENI. CDR3 amino acids: CASSPPNRYGYTF. CDR3 DNA sequence: TGTGCCAGCTCACCACCTAATCGCTATGGCTACACCTTC.

The V and J genes are TRBV2 and TRBJ2-3; 9 positions match TRBD2. From germline, CDR1 is SNHLY and CDR2 FYNNEI. The ends lost 5 bases at V and 4 bases at J; junction bases unmatched: 7. CDR3 length: 15 residues. CDR3 region: CASSPDRTSADTQYF. Here the CDR3 DNA reads TGTGCCAGCAGTCCAGACAGGACTAGCGCAGATACGCAGTATTTT.

The genes are TRBV28 and TRBJ2-5; D is unclear. The CDR3 consists of 10 residues. Deletions cut 4 bases from V and 4 bases from J, with 1 base between. Looked up from germline, CDR1 is MDHEN and CDR2 is SYDVKM. The CDR3 spells CASSSETQYF. The CDR3 nucleotides read TGTGCCAGCAGTTCAGAGACCCAGTACTTC. Full variable domain (rest looked up from reference TRBV28 and TRBJ2-5): DVKVTQSSRYLVKRTGEKVFLECVQDMDHENMFWYRQDPGLGLRLIYFSYDVKMKEKGDIPEGYSVSREKKERFSLILESASTNQTSMYLCASSSETQYFGPGTRLLVL.

The chain joins TRBV2 to TRBJ2-2; D might be TRBD1 or TRBD2, each matching 5 bases. Germline CDR1 is SNHLY and CDR2 is FYNNEI. V lost 1 base to trimming and J lost 8 bases, with 11 bases between them. CDR3 length equals 14 residues. The CDR3 region is CASSEVGTLGELFF. DNA for the CDR3: TGTGCCAGCAGTGAAGTAGGGACCCTTGGGGAGCTGTTTTTT.

The J gene is TRBJ1-2, the V gene TRBV6-5, with a possible D match to TRBD1 (5 bases). The CDR3 consists of 13 residues. V was shortened by 6 bases and J by 4 bases, with 12 bases between the two germline ends. Germline CDR1 is MNHEY and CDR2 is SVGAGI. DNA for the CDR3: TGTGCCAGCAGCTCGGGGCCGATCTATGGCTACACCTTC. It encodes CASSSGPIYGYTF.

The V and J genes are TRBV7-9 and TRBJ2-2; D is unclear. The CDR3 spans 12 residues. The germline V gene has CDR1 SEHNR and CDR2 FQNEAQ (reference sequence). Deletions cut 4 bases from V and 6 bases from J, with 6 bases between. The CDR3 DNA reads TGTGCCAGCAGCTCCTTAGCCGGGGAGCTGTTTTTT. This codes for CASSSLAGELFF.

The V and J genes are TRBV10-3 and TRBJ2-7; possibly TRBD2 for D (5 bases). CDR3 length: 13 residues. Germline CDR1 is ENHRY and CDR2 is SYGVKD. The V gene lost 8 bases and the J gene lost 4 bases, with 15 bases spanning the gap. The CDR3 sequence is CAISDYSLYEQYF. The CDR3, as DNA: TGTGCCATCTCCGACTACTCTCTGTACGAGCAGTACTTC.

There are a few counts of this clone. The chain uses TRBV9 and TRBJ1-1; D gene unclear. Germline values: CDR1 SGDLS, CDR2 YYNGEE. CDR3 length: 13 residues. The V end was cut by 0 bases, the J end by 3 bases, with 6 bases between. The CDR3 here is CASSVGVDTEAFF. CDR3 coding DNA: TGTGCCAGCAGCGTAGGTGTAGACACTGAAGCTTTCTTT.

This clone was seen once. V and J are TRBV5-4 and TRBJ2-7; TRBD1 matches 7 bases. The CDR3 sequence is 16 residues long. Germline CDR1 and CDR2: SGHNT and YYREEE (reference sequence). The V gene end was trimmed by 5 bases and the J gene end by 0 bases; junction bases not matched to a gene: 11. The CDR3 spells CASRQTSGGISYEQYF. CDR3 nucleotides: TGTGCCAGCAGGCAGACGTCAGGGGGAATCTCCTACGAGCAGTACTTC. Full variable domain (remainder filled in from reference TRBV5-4 and TRBJ2-7): ETGVTQSPTHLIKTRGQQVTLRCSSQSGHNTVSWYQQALGQGPQFIFQYYREEENGRGNFPPRFSGLQFPNYSSELNVNALELDDSALYLCASRQTSGGISYEQYFGPGTRLTVT.

The V call is TRBV19, the J call TRBJ2-7; a possible D gene is TRBD1 (6 bases). Germline V CDR1 and CDR2: LNHDA, SQIVND (reference sequence). V lost 6 bases and J lost 0, with 12 bases in between. The CDR3 length is 14 residues. The CDR3 sequence: CASRYRDISYEQYF. The DNA for the CDR3 is TGTGCCAGTAGGTACCGGGACATCTCCTACGAGCAGTACTTC. Based on the CDR3 plus reference TRBV19 and TRBJ2-7, the full variable domain is DGGITQSPKYLFRKEGQNVTLSCEQNLNHDAMYWYRQDPGQGLRLIYYSQIVNDFQKGDIAEGYSVSREKKESFPLTVTSAQKNPTAFYLCASRYRDISYEQYFGPGTRLTVT.